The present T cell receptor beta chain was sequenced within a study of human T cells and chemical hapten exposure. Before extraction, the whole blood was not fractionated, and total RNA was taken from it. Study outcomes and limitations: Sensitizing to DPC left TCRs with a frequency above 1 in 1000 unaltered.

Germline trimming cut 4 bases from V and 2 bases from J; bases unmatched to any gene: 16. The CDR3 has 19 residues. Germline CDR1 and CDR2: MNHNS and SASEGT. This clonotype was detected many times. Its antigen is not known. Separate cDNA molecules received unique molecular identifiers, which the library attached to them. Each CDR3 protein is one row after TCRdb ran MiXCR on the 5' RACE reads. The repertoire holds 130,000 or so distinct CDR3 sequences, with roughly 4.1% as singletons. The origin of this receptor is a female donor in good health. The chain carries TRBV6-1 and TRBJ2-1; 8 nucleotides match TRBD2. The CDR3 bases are TGTGCCAGCAGTGGCCCTCGGGCGGGGGGCCTCTTCGCCTACAATGAGCAGTTCTTC. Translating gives CASSGPRAGGLFAYNEQFF.